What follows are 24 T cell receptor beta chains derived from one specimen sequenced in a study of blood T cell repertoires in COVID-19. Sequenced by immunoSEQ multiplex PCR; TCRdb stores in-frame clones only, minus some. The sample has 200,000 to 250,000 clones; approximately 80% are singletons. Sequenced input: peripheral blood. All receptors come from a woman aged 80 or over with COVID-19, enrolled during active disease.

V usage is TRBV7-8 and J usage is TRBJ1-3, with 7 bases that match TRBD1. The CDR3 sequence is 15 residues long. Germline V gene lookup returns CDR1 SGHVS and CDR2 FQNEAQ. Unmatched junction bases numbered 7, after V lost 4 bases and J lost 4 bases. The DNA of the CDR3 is TGTGCCAGCAGCTCAACAGGGGTGTTAGGAAACACCATATATTTT. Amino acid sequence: CASSSTGVLGNTIYF.

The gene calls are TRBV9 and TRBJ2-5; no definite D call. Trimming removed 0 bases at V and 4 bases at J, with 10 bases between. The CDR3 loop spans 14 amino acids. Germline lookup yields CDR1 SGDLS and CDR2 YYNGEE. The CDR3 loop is CASSVVSQAETQYF. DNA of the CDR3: TGTGCCAGCAGCGTAGTATCGCAGGCAGAGACCCAGTACTTC.

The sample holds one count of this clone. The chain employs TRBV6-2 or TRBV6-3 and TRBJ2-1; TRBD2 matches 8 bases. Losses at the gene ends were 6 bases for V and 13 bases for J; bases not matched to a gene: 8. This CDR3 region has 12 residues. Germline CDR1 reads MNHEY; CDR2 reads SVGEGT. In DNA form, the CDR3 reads TGTGCCAGCAGCCGACCGGGACTAGTACAGTTCTTC. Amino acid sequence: CASSRPGLVQFF.

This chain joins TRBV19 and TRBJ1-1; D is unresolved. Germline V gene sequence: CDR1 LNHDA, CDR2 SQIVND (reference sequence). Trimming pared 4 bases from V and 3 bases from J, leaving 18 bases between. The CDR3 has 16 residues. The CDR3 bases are TGTGCCAGTAGTAGGACCCTCCGCGAGGGATACACTGAAGCTTTCTTT. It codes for CASSRTLREGYTEAFF.

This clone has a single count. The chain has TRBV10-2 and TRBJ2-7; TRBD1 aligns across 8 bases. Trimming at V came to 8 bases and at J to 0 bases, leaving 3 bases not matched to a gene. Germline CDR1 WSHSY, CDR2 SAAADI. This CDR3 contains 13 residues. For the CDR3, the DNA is TGCGCCAGCGCGACAGGGGCCTCCTACGAGCAGTACTTC. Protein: CASATGASYEQYF.

The CDR3 DNA reads TGTGCCAGCAGCCAGGTCCCTTGGTTAGTTAATGAAAAACTGTTTTTT. Translation: CASSQVPWLVNEKLFF. J is TRBJ1-4 and V is TRBV14; D uncertain. Germline V gene lookup returns CDR1 SGHDN and CDR2 FVKESK. Deletions cut 3 bases from V and 4 bases from J, with 15 bases between. The CDR3 totals 16 residues.

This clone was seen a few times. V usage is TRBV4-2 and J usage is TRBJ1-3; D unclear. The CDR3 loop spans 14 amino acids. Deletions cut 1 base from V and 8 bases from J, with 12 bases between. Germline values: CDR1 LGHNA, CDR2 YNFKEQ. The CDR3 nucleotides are TGTGCCAGCAGCCAAGGCCAGCGAACTGACACCATATATTTT. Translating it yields CASSQGQRTDTIYF.

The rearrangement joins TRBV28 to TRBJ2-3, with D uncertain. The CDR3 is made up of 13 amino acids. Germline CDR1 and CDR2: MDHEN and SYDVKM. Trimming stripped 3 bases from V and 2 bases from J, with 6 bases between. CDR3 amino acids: CASSFQITDTQYF. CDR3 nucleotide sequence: TGTGCCAGCAGTTTCCAAATCACAGATACGCAGTATTTT.

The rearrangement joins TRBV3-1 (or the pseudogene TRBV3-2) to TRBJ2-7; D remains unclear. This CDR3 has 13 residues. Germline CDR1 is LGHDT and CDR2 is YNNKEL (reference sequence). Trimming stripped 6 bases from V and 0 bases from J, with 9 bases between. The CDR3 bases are TGTGCCAGCAGTTTCCGGTCCTCCTACGAGCAGTACTTC. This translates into CASSFRSSYEQYF.

The DNA for the CDR3 is TGTGCCAGCAGCCAGGACAGGGTCATAGATGGCTACACCTTC. It specifies CASSQDRVIDGYTF. The chain has TRBV6-6 and TRBJ1-2; 8 bases fit TRBD1. The CDR3 covers 14 residues. Germline CDR1 is MNHNY and CDR2 is SVGAGI (reference sequence). J lost 6 bases, V lost 6 bases, and 9 bases had no gene match.

CDR3 loop: CASRQGINSPLHF. The CDR3 DNA is TGTGCCAGTCGGCAGGGGATCAATTCACCCCTCCACTTT. V is TRBV19 and J is TRBJ1-6; possible D gene TRBD1, 6 bases. The CDR3 extends over 13 amino acids. Germline V gives CDR1 LNHDA, CDR2 SQIVND (reference sequence). The ends were cut back, 8 bases at V and 7 bases at J, with 12 bases in the middle. Full variable domain (outside the CDR3, taken from reference TRBV19 and TRBJ1-6): DGGITQSPKYLFRKEGQNVTLSCEQNLNHDAMYWYRQDPGQGLRLIYYSQIVNDFQKGDIAEGYSVSREKKESFPLTVTSAQKNPTAFYLCASRQGINSPLHFGNGTRLTVT.

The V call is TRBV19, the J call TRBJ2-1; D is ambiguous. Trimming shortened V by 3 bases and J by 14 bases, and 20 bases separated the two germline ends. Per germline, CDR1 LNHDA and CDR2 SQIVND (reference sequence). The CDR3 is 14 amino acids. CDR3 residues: CASSISQLRSEEFF. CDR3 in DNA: TGTGCCAGTAGTATTTCGCAGTTGAGGTCAGAGGAGTTCTTC. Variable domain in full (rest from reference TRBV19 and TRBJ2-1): DGGITQSPKYLFRKEGQNVTLSCEQNLNHDAMYWYRQDPGQGLRLIYYSQIVNDFQKGDIAEGYSVSREKKESFPLTVTSAQKNPTAFYLCASSISQLRSEEFFGPGTRLTVL.

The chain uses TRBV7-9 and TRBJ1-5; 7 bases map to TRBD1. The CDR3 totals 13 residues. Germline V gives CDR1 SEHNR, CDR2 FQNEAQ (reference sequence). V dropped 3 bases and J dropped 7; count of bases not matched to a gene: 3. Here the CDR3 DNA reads TGTGCCAGCAGCTTCACAGGGGAGCAGCCCCAGCATTTT. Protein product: CASSFTGEQPQHF.

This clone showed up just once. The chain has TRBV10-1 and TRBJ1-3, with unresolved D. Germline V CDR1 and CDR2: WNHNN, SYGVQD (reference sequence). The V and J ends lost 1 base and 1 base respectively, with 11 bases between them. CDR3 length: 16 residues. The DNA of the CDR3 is TGCGCCAGCAGTGAGTTTTCGAGGGAATCTGGAAACACCATATATTTT. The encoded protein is CASSEFSRESGNTIYF.

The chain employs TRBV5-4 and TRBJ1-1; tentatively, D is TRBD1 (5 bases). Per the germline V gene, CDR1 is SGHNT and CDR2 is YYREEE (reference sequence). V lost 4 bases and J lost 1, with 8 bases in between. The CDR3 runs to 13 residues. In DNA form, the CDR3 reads TGTGCCAGCAGCCTTCAGGGGAACACTGAAGCTTTCTTT. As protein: CASSLQGNTEAFF.

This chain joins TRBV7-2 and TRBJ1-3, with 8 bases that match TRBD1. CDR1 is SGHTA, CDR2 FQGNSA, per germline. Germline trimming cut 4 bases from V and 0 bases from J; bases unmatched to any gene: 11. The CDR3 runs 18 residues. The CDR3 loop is CASSSDRGQRRSGNTIYF. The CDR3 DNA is TGTGCCAGCAGCTCTGACAGGGGTCAGAGGCGCTCTGGAAACACCATATATTTT.

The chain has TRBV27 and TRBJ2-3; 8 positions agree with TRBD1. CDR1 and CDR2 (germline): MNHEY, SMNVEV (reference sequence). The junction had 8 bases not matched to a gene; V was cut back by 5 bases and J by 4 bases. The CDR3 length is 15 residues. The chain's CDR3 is CASSPQGAAADTQYF. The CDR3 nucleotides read TGTGCCAGCAGTCCCCAGGGGGCAGCCGCAGATACGCAGTATTTT.

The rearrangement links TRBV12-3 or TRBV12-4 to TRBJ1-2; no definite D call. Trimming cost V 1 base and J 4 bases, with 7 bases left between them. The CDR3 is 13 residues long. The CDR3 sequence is CASSLGFSYGYTF. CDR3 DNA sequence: TGTGCCAGCAGTTTAGGTTTCTCCTATGGCTACACCTTC.

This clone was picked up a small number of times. CDR3 DNA: TGTGCCAGCTCACTTCAGCAGGGAAATCAGCCCCAGCATTTT. Translation: CASSLQQGNQPQHF. The V and J genes are TRBV18 and TRBJ1-5, with a possible D match to TRBD1 (5 bases). The CDR3 consists of 14 residues. Germline values: CDR1 KGHSH, CDR2 LQKENI. The V end lost 4 bases, the J end lost 4 bases, and 11 bases lay between the germline ends.

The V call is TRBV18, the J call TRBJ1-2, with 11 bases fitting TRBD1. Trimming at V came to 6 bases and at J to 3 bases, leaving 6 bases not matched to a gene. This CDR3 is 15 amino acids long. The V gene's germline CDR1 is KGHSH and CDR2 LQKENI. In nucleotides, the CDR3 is TGTGCCAGCTCTCTGGGACAGGGGGTTGACTATGGCTACACCTTC. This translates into CASSLGQGVDYGYTF.

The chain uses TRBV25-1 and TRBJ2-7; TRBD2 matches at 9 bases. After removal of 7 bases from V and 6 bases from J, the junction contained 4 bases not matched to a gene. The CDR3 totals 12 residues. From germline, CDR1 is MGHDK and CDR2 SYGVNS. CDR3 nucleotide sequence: TGTGCCAGCACTAGCGGGACCCTCGAGCAGTACTTC. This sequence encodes CASTSGTLEQYF.

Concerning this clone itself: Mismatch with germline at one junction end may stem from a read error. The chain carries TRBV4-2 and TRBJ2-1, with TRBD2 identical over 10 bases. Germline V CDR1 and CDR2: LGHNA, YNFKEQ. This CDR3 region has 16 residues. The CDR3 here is CASRQELAGPYNEQFF. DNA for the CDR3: TGTGCCAGCAGACAAGAACTAGCGGGGCCCTACAATGAGCAGTTCTTC.

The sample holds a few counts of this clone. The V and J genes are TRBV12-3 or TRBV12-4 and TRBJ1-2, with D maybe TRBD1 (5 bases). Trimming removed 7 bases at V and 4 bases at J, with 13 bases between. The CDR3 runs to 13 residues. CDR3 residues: CASIAGWGYGYTF. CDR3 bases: TGTGCCAGCATTGCAGGGTGGGGCTATGGCTACACCTTC.

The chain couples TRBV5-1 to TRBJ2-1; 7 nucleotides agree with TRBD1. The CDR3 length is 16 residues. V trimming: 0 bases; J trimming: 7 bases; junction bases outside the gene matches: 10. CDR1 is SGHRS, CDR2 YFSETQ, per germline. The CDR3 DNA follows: TGCGCCAGCAGCTTGGCCGGACAGGATGGGATAAATGAGCAGTTCTTC. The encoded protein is CASSLAGQDGINEQFF.